The clone carrying this T cell receptor (beta chain) was observed once. This record comes from a study of blood T cell repertoires in COVID-19. Study as a whole: Samples taken during acute and convalescent COVID-19 were collected in the United States, Italy and Spain. T cells, B-cell-depleted T cells, or PBMCs provided the cDNA or gDNA that served as material.

V shed 4 bases, J shed 7 bases, and the junction held 10 bases outside the gene matches. Germline CDR1 and CDR2: SGHNT and YYREEE (reference sequence). The CDR3 is 14 residues long. Per the authors' pipeline: Researchers report that nucleated cell counts were estimated from reference gene primer amplification. The method was immunoSEQ multiplex PCR; TCRdb's version includes in-frame clones alone and lacks a portion of them. The D gene and trimming were derived from the DNA, and the V and J assignments and clone size from that table. The sample contains 200,000 to 250,000 clones, around four fifths of which appear only once.

The genes are TRBV5-4 and TRBJ1-2; 7 bases agree with TRBD1. The sequence was obtained from an older woman who had recovered from COVID-19. Material: peripheral blood. CDR3 nucleotide sequence: TGTGCCAGCAGCCAGGGGGTCCTACCAACTGGCTACACCTTC. This gives the protein CASSQGVLPTGYTF.